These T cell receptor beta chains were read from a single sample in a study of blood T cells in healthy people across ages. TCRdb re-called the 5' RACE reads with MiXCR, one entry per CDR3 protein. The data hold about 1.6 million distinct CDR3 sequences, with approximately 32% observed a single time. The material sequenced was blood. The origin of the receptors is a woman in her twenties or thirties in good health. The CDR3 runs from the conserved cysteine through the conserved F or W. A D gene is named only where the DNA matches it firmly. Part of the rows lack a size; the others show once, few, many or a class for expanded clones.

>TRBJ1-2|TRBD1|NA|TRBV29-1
TGCAGCGGTACTCAGGGGGGGCGGGGCTACACCTTC
CSGTQGGRGYTF
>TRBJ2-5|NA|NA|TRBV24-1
TGTGCCACCAGTGAAGGGATAGAGTACCAAGAGACCCAGTACTTC
CATSEGIEYQETQYF
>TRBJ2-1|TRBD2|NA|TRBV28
TGTGCCAGCAGTTCCCAGGGGGTAGCGGGAGGGGGTGCGCAGTTCTTC
CASSSQGVAGGGAQFF
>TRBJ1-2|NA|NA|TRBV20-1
TGCAGTGCTCCCCACTTCAACGAAGCTAACTATGGCTACACCTTC
CSAPHFNEANYGYTF
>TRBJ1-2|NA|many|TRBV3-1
TGTGCCAGCAGCCAGGGAGCGGGCTATGGCTACACCTTC
CASSQGAGYGYTF
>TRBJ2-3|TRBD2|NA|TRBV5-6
TGTGCCAGCAGCTTCTTAGCGGGAGTACTCACAGATACGCAGTATTTT
CASSFLAGVLTDTQYF
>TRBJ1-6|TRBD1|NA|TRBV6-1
TGTGCCAGCAGCCCGGGACAGCTGCATAATTCACCCCTCCACTTT
CASSPGQLHNSPLHF
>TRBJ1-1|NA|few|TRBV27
TGTGCCAGCAGTATTATAGGTGGGGACACTGAAGCTTTCTTT
CASSIIGGDTEAFF
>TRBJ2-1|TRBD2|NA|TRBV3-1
TGTGCCAGCAGCGACGGACTAGCGTACAATGAGCAGTTCTTC
CASSDGLAYNEQFF
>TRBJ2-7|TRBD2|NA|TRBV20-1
TGCAGTGCTAGAGATCTCCGGGGGGTCTACGAGCAGTACTTC
CSARDLRGVYEQYF
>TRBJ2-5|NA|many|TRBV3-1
TGTGCCAGCAGCCTCAGAGGGGGGGCAGAGACCCAGTACTTC
CASSLRGGAETQYF
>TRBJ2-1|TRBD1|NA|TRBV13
TGTGCCAGCAGCTTAGTCGGAGAATTTACAGGGGGCGCAGTGGACAATGAGCAGTTCTTC
CASSLVGEFTGGAVDNEQFF